The T cell receptor beta chain under discussion was sequenced for a study of technical replicates of blood from a few donors. Assay: immunoSEQ multiplex PCR; the TCRdb copy retains only in-frame clones and omits some. Of over 65,000 clones detected, 98% appear once; the ten largest clones hold around 0.16%. The material sequenced was T cells isolated from PBMCs. The clonotype originates from a human donor in good health.

The CDR3 coding sequence is TGTGCCAGTTGCTATAGCAATCAGCCCCAGCATTTT. Amino acids: CASCYSNQPQHF. The genes are TRBV19 and TRBJ1-5; D is undetermined. Germline loops: CDR1 LNHDA, CDR2 SQIVND (reference sequence). The ends were cut back, 8 bases at V and 0 bases at J, with 5 bases in the middle. The CDR3 is 12 amino acids.